The rows below give T cell receptor beta chains drawn from one sample of a study of spatial heterogeneity in lung cancer. TCRdb ran MiXCR on the 5' RACE reads and lists one entry per CDR3 protein. The table has about 23,000 distinct CDR3 sequences, 4% to 6% seen once. Here the sequenced sample was PBMCs, taken at surgery. The receptors come from a male donor with early-stage non-small cell lung cancer. Each CDR3 is given with its conserved first and last residue.

TRBJ2-1 TRBV5-1 CASSHGQGGSYNEQFF
TRBJ1-2 TRBV29-1 CSVEPPGYGYTF
TRBJ1-3 TRBV29-1 CSGNQGDSGNTIYF
TRBJ1-2 TRBV19 CASSISGTRDYGYTF
TRBJ2-1 TRBV3-1 CASSRRTSGNYNEQFF
TRBJ2-6 TRBV7-9 CASSSVGWSGANVLTF
TRBJ1-1 TRBV7-2 CASSPERGGKEAFF
TRBJ2-4 TRBV6-5 CASSYSYRVPKNIQYF
TRBJ2-2 TRBV20-1 CSARFGSTGELFF
TRBJ2-5 TRBV19 CASRSRSAGETQYF
TRBJ2-7 TRBV30 CAWSWGAGTYEQYF
TRBJ2-5 TRBV14 CASSPTRDQETQYF
TRBJ2-3 TRBV28 CASGTSVGLDTQYF
TRBJ1-1 TRBV9 CASSVNSRGPSEAFF
TRBJ2-3 TRBV6-2/TRBV6-3 CASIPRTASTDTQYF
TRBJ2-1 TRBV9 CASSRRAGIYNEQFF
TRBJ1-1 TRBV7-8 CASSIPPDTEAFF
TRBJ2-1 TRBV6-2/TRBV6-3 CASSPTSGGALVYNEQFF
TRBJ2-1 TRBV5-5 CASSFLNGAQVF
TRBJ1-6 TRBV5-6 CASSLVMRANSPLHF
TRBJ2-6 TRBV6-1 CASSDRGAGANVLTF
TRBJ2-7 TRBV14 CASSYTGRGPYEQYF
TRBJ1-1 TRBV30 CAWSSRTGKYTEAFF
TRBJ1-1 TRBV2 CASSPRQARNTEAFF
TRBJ2-7 TRBV5-8 CASSSRDEQYF
TRBJ1-4 TRBV6-5 CASSYSRPGDVTNEKLFF
TRBJ2-1 TRBV25-1 CASTVGGQNNEQFF
TRBJ1-1 TRBV12-3/TRBV12-4 CASSLRGTEAFF
TRBJ2-3 TRBV6-5 CASSPGAIAGGPDTQYF
TRBJ2-5 TRBV20-1 CSARPGGRQETQYF
TRBJ2-1 TRBV12-3/TRBV12-4 CASSLGGTSNEQFF
TRBJ2-7 TRBV3-1 CASSRPGVSYEQYF
TRBJ1-2 TRBV20-1 CSAKPPGQGGYGYTF
TRBJ1-6 TRBV28 CASSLPRLQGNYNSPLHF
TRBJ2-2 TRBV5-1 CASSLAGRRLYTGELFF
TRBJ1-1 TRBV12-3/TRBV12-4 CASSSQVLAFF
TRBJ2-5 TRBV24-1 CATSDSGTGQETQYF
TRBJ2-5 TRBV2 CASSELRLAAETQYF
TRBJ2-7 TRBV12-3/TRBV12-4 CASKRTDGSYEQYF
TRBJ1-5 TRBV9 CASSVGINSNQPQHF
TRBJ2-7 TRBV28 CAISGGALYEQYF
TRBJ2-3 TRBV20-1 CSAVAGGVLGTQYF
TRBJ2-3 TRBV14 CASSPLITSTQYF
TRBJ1-5 TRBV12-3/TRBV12-4 CASSRDSNQPQHF
TRBJ2-1 TRBV13 CASSSVTSGGAGEQFF
TRBJ1-4 TRBV3-1 CASSQGPRTNEKLFF
TRBJ2-7 TRBV7-9 CASSLGGGPYEQYF
TRBJ2-3 TRBV6-1 CASRSSGDTQYF
TRBJ1-6 TRBV28 CASTFRGDSPLHF
TRBJ1-2 TRBV27 CASSLSEGGGYTF
TRBJ1-4 TRBV2 CASSPFFEKLFF